This TCR beta chain was captured by sequencing in a study of low-dose radiotherapy and immunotherapy resistance in tumors. Noted time point: before trial treatment. This clonotype occurred many times. TRAV- and TRBV-specific primers were used for first-strand cDNA, which covered alpha and beta chains. Using a constant-region primer together with a V-primer adapter, TCRs were subjected to around 20 PCR cycles of amplification. TCRdb independently ran MiXCR on the reads; one entry per CDR3 protein. The sample consists of tens of thousands of distinct CDR3 sequences, 26% of them appearing once. V was cut by 5 bases and J by 5 bases, with 13 bases left in between. The germline V gene encodes CDR1 DFQATT and CDR2 SNEGSKA (reference sequence). CDR3 length equals 13 residues.

The sample consisted of PBMCs, taken before treatment. The source is a male donor with rectosigmoid adenocarcinoma. The gene calls are TRBV20-1 and TRBJ2-1; tentatively, D is TRBD1 or TRBD2 (5 bases each). The CDR3 DNA follows: TGCAGTGCTCTCGGGACGCCTGACAATGAGCAGTTCTTC. Encoded protein: CSALGTPDNEQFF.